The next 20 T cell receptor beta chains were all read from a single sample in a study of blood T cell repertoires in COVID-19. Measured with immunoSEQ multiplex PCR; TCRdb has only the in-frame clones, and not every one. The data contain approximately 270,000 clones, around 83% of them singletons. What was sequenced was peripheral blood. The origin of the receptors is an elderly man with acute or convalescent COVID-19.

The rearrangement uses TRBV23-1 and TRBJ1-6; 9 bases fit TRBD1. TRBV23-1 is recorded as an ORF, its role being uncertain. The CDR3 totals 14 residues. After removal of 8 bases from V and 8 bases from J, the junction contained 7 bases not matched to a gene. CDR3 DNA: TGCGCCAGCGCCGGGACAGGGTTTTATTCACCCCTCCACTTT. It specifies CASAGTGFYSPLHF.

The chain employs TRBV13 and TRBJ1-1; TRBD1 matches 7 bases. Germline assignment: CDR1 PRHDT and CDR2 FYEKMQ (reference sequence). Trimming took 5 bases from V and 1 from J; bases not matched to a gene: 4. The CDR3 runs to 14 residues. The DNA for the CDR3 is TGTGCCAGCAGCCCGGGACAGAGGAACACTGAAGCTTTCTTT. It codes for CASSPGQRNTEAFF.

The chain couples TRBV7-9 to TRBJ2-7; TRBD2 agrees at 16 bases. J gave up 2 bases and V 5 bases, and 12 bases lay outside the gene matches. The germline V gene has CDR1 SEHNR and CDR2 FQNEAQ (reference sequence). The CDR3 is made up of 19 amino acids. The CDR3 is CASSVGLGTSGRAPYEQYF. Here the CDR3 DNA reads TGTGCCAGCAGCGTAGGACTCGGGACTAGCGGGAGGGCACCCTACGAGCAGTACTTC.

V and J are TRBV6-1 and TRBJ1-2; a possible D gene is TRBD1 (5 bases). V was shortened by 1 base and J by 4 bases, with 7 bases between the two germline ends. The CDR3 is 13 residues long. Germline V gene lookup returns CDR1 MNHNS and CDR2 SASEGT. The CDR3: CASSEVQGYGYTF. For the CDR3, the DNA is TGTGCCAGCAGTGAAGTCCAGGGCTATGGCTACACCTTC.

The CDR3 reads CASSQGTSGRAGAQYF. In DNA, the CDR3 is TGTGCCAGCAGCCAAGGGACTAGCGGGAGGGCCGGAGCGCAGTATTTT. This rearrangement joins TRBV3-1 (or the pseudogene TRBV3-2) to TRBJ2-3; TRBD2 aligns across 15 bases. V dropped 1 base and J dropped 10; count of bases not matched to a gene: 6. The CDR3 consists of 16 residues. The germline V gene has CDR1 LGHDT and CDR2 YNNKEL (reference sequence).

The CDR3 protein is CASSELGGEQFF. The CDR3 coding sequence is TGTGCCAGCAGCGAGTTAGGAGGTGAGCAGTTCTTC. The chain couples TRBV6-5 to TRBJ2-1; D is perhaps TRBD2 (5 bases). Germline V gene lookup returns CDR1 MNHEY and CDR2 SVGAGI. Trimming took off 6 bases at V and 9 bases at J, with 12 bases between the two ends. The CDR3 contains 12 residues.

The CDR3 here is CASSFNRGANYGYTF. CDR3 bases: TGTGCCAGCAGTTTTAACAGGGGAGCTAACTATGGCTACACCTTC. V usage is TRBV27 and J usage is TRBJ1-2; 7 nucleotides line up with TRBD1. Trimming took 3 bases from V and 0 from J; bases not matched to a gene: 4. CDR1 MNHEY and CDR2 SMNVEV come from the germline V gene (reference sequence). This CDR3 has 15 residues.

The chain combines TRBV2 with TRBJ1-4, with D possibly matching TRBD1 (5 bases). The germline V and J ends were trimmed by 7 bases and 14 bases, with 17 bases remaining between them. Germline loops: CDR1 SNHLY, CDR2 FYNNEI. The CDR3 loop spans 12 amino acids. The DNA for the CDR3 is TGTGCCAGCACCACCTCCCAGGGTGCGCTGTTTTTT. Amino acid sequence: CASTTSQGALFF.

The J gene is TRBJ1-4, the V gene TRBV5-1; 9 nucleotides align to TRBD1. Germline-derived CDR1 and CDR2 are SGHRS and YFSETQ. The CDR3 has 21 amino acids. Trimming removed 1 base from V and 2 bases from J; junction bases left unmatched: 18. The CDR3 spells CASSLTSPGTGTSRTNEKLFF. The CDR3 DNA follows: TGCGCCAGCAGCTTGACCTCTCCCGGGACAGGGACAAGTAGGACTAATGAAAAACTGTTTTTT.

This clone appeared once. This chain uses TRBV24-1 with TRBJ2-1, with 8 nucleotides matching TRBD2. The germline CDR1 and CDR2 sequences are KGHDR and SFDVKD. The J segment lost 2 bases and the V segment lost 9 bases, leaving 5 bases of the junction unmatched. This CDR3 is built from 14 residues. CDR3 sequence: CATDAGGPYNEQFF. The CDR3 nucleotides are TGTGCCACCGACGCGGGGGGCCCCTACAATGAGCAGTTCTTC.

This clone has just a few counts. V gene TRBV12-3 or TRBV12-4 combines with J gene TRBJ1-4, with 7 positions matching TRBD1. This CDR3 spans 12 amino acids. J gave up 8 bases and V 8 bases, and 5 bases lay outside the gene matches. CDR3 residues: CASSGDSEKLFF. For the CDR3, the DNA is TGTGCCAGCTCGGGGGACAGCGAAAAACTGTTTTTT.

This chain connects TRBV2 to TRBJ1-1, with 7 bases lining up with TRBD1. CDR1 is SNHLY and CDR2 is FYNNEI in the germline V gene. This CDR3 has 15 amino acids. J was trimmed by 0 bases and V by 6 bases; bases with no gene match: 7. In DNA, the CDR3 is TGTGCCAGCAGCCCGACAGGGACCATGAACACTGAAGCTTTCTTT. Encoded protein: CASSPTGTMNTEAFF.

The V gene is TRBV5-4, the J gene TRBJ2-1, with D maybe TRBD2 (5 bases). Germline V gene data show CDR1 as SGHNT and CDR2 as YYREEE (reference sequence). V lost 2 bases, J lost 6 bases, and 9 bases lay in between. This CDR3 has 13 amino acids. The chain's CDR3 is CASSFEGPNEQFF. CDR3 sequence (DNA): TGTGCCAGCAGCTTTGAGGGTCCCAATGAGCAGTTCTTC.

The rearrangement uses TRBV3-1 (or the pseudogene TRBV3-2) and TRBJ1-2; D remains unclear. V lost 0 bases and J 4 bases, leaving 12 bases between the germline ends. CDR3 length: 15 amino acids. Germline-derived CDR1 and CDR2 are LGHDT and YNNKEL (reference sequence). Written as DNA, the CDR3 is TGTGCCAGCAGCCAAGATGGGCAGCCCTTCTATGGCTACACCTTC. It encodes CASSQDGQPFYGYTF.

V is TRBV6-5 and J is TRBJ1-1; TRBD1 matches at 7 bases. This CDR3 comprises 15 residues. J was trimmed by 2 bases and V by 0 bases; bases with no gene match: 3. From germline, CDR1 is MNHEY and CDR2 SVGAGI. CDR3 sequence (DNA): TGTGCCAGCAGTTACTCGACAGGGATAAACACTGAAGCTTTCTTT. Residues: CASSYSTGINTEAFF.

V usage is TRBV4-2 and J usage is TRBJ1-2; 7 bases agree with TRBD1. The CDR3 contains 18 residues. Germline V gives CDR1 LGHNA, CDR2 YNFKEQ. V lost 3 bases and J lost 0; bases outside the gene matches: 13. The CDR3 reads CASSQDHLPGTANYGYTF. CDR3 DNA: TGTGCCAGCAGCCAGGACCATCTACCTGGGACAGCTAACTATGGCTACACCTTC.

The rearrangement uses TRBV24-1 and TRBJ2-2, with D hard to call. Trimming stripped 4 bases from V and 6 bases from J, with 8 bases between. The CDR3 runs 13 residues. CDR1 is KGHDR, CDR2 SFDVKD, per germline. CDR3 protein: CATSDPPAGELFF. CDR3 in DNA: TGTGCCACCAGTGACCCGCCAGCCGGGGAGCTGTTTTTT.

V and J are TRBV11-2 and TRBJ1-4; 7 nucleotides agree with TRBD1. The CDR3 has 14 amino acids. Germline V gene lookup returns CDR1 SGHAT and CDR2 FQNNGV. V shed 5 bases, J shed 6 bases, and the junction held 6 bases outside the gene matches. Here the CDR3 DNA reads TGTGCCAGCAGCGACAGGACAGGCTATGAAAAACTGTTTTTT. This gives the protein CASSDRTGYEKLFF.

As concerns this clone: Other DNA sequences within the sample encode an identical CDR3. The rearrangement joins TRBV19 to TRBJ1-2, with 8 bases that match TRBD1. This CDR3 has 13 amino acids. The germline CDR1 and CDR2 sequences are LNHDA and SQIVND (reference sequence). V dropped 6 bases and J dropped 4; count of bases not matched to a gene: 4. The CDR3 is CASRAGGAYGYTF. CDR3 coding DNA: TGTGCCAGTAGGGCAGGGGGCGCCTATGGCTACACCTTC. Filled out from reference TRBV19 and TRBJ1-2, the complete variable domain reads DGGITQSPKYLFRKEGQNVTLSCEQNLNHDAMYWYRQDPGQGLRLIYYSQIVNDFQKGDIAEGYSVSREKKESFPLTVTSAQKNPTAFYLCASRAGGAYGYTFGSGTRLTVV.

This rearrangement joins TRBV19 to TRBJ2-1; TRBD2 is a possible D gene (5 bases). Trimming stripped 2 bases from V and 5 bases from J, with 13 bases between. In germline, CDR1 is LNHDA, CDR2 SQIVND (reference sequence). This CDR3 has 15 amino acids. Here the CDR3 DNA reads TGTGCCAGTAGTATACTAGCCCAAGCAAACAATGAGCAGTTCTTC. This gives the protein CASSILAQANNEQFF.